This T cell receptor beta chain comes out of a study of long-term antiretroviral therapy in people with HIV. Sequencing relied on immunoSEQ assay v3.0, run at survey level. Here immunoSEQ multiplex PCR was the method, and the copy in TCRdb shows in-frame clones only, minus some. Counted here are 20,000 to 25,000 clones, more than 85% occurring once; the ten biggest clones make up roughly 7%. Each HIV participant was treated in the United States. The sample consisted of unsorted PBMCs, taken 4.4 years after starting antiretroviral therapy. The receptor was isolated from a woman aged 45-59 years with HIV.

The CDR3 DNA sequence: TGTGCCAGCAGCCCATTACTTTATAACGGCAATCAGCCCCAGCATTTT. Translation: CASSPLLYNGNQPQHF. The chain combines TRBV9 with TRBJ1-5; D remains ambiguous. V was shortened by 4 bases and J by 2 bases, with 16 bases between the two germline ends. Germline assignment: CDR1 SGDLS and CDR2 YYNGEE. This CDR3 has 16 amino acids.